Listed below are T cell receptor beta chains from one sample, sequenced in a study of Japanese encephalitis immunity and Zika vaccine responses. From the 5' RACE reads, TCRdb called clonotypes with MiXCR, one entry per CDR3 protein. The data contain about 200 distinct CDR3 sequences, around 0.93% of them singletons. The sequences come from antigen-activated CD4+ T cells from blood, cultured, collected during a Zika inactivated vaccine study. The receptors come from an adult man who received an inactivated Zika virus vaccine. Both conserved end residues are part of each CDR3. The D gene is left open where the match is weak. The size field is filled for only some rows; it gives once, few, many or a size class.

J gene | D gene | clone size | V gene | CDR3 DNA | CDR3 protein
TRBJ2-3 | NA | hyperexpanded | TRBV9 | TGTGCCAGCGGTGGACCCCAAGGTATCTCAGATACGCAGTATTTT | CASGGPQGISDTQYF
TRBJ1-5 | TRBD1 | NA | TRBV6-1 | TGTACCAGCAGTGCGGGACAGGGATACCAGCCCCTGCATTTT | CTSSAGQGYQPLHF
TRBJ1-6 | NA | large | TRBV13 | TGTGCCAGCAGCTCGAACCCACAGGATTCACCCCTCCACTTT | CASSSNPQDSPLHF
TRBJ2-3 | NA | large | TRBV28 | TGTGCCAGCAGCCAAGACAGGAACACAGATACGCAGTATTTT | CASSQDRNTDTQYF
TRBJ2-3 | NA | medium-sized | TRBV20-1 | TGCAGTGCTAAGGACAACCCGCCAGATACGCAGTATTTT | CSAKDNPPDTQYF
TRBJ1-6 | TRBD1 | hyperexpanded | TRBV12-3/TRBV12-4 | TGTGCCAGCAGTCTGACAGGGATTCAGTCACCCCTCCACTTT | CASSLTGIQSPLHF
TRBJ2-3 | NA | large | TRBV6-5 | TGTGCCAGCAGTTACTCGGCTGCGTGGGGGGACCTCACAGATACGCAGTATTTT | CASSYSAAWGDLTDTQYF
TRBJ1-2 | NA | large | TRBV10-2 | TGCGCCAGCACCCCTCAATCCGGGTCTAACTATGGCTACACCTTC | CASTPQSGSNYGYTF
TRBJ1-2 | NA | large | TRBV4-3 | TGCGCCAGCAGCCAAGAACAGGGAAGGGGCTACACCTTC | CASSQEQGRGYTF
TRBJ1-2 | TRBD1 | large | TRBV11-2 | TGTGCCAGCAGCTCGGGACAGGGAGACTATGGCTACACCTTC | CASSSGQGDYGYTF
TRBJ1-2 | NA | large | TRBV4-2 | TGTGCCAGCAGCCAAGATCTAGGAACAGGCTACTATGGCTACACCTTC | CASSQDLGTGYYGYTF
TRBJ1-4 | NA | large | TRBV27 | TGTGCCAGCAGTTTGCACCAGGCGGGGAGTGAAAAACTGTTTTTT | CASSLHQAGSEKLFF
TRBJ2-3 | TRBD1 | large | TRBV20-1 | TGCAGTGCTGGACGGACAGGGCCCTACGCAGATACGCAGTATTTT | CSAGRTGPYADTQYF
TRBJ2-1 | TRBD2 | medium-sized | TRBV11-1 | TGTGCCAGCAGCCCGGGACTAGCGGGGCTGGAACAGTTCTTC | CASSPGLAGLEQFF
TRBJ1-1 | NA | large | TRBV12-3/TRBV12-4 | TGTGCCAGCAGCGCAGCCTCCCGAGGAGCTTTCTTT | CASSAASRGAFF
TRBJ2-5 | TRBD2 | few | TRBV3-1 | TGTGCCAGCAGCCAGTCTAGCGGGGGGGCCTTAGAGACCCAGTACTTC | CASSQSSGGALETQYF
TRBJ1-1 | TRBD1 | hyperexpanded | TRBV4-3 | TGCGCCAGCAGCCAAGCCGGGACAGGGGTCGGCACTGAAGCTTTCTTT | CASSQAGTGVGTEAFF
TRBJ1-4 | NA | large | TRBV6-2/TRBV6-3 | TGTGCCAGCAGTTCAAGTGGAGGGGCACTCGAAAAACTGTTTTTT | CASSSSGGALEKLFF
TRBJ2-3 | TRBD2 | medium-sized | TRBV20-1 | TGCAGTGCTACATGGACTAGCGGGGGCCCGGGGTACACAGATACGCAGTATTTT | CSATWTSGGPGYTDTQYF